The 27 T cell receptor beta chains presented below share a single source sample, sequenced in a study of shared clonotypes between healthy human individuals. Produced via immunoSEQ multiplex PCR; TCRdb's table is partial and in-frame only. The sample lists fewer than 850,000 clones, about nine tenths occurring once. Sequencing used memory CD8+ T cells from PBMCs. Stated subset: CD45RO+ cells pooled with CCR7-negative TemRA cells. These receptors all come from a man younger than 30 in good health. Some clones in this sample may be carry-over from other donors' samples.

The chain uses TRBV27 and TRBJ2-7; no clear D gene. The CDR3 contains 13 residues. Germline CDR1 is MNHEY and CDR2 is SMNVEV (reference sequence). V lost 5 bases to trimming and J lost 2 bases, with 10 bases between them. The CDR3 DNA is TGTGCCAGCAGTCCAAGGAAGACCTACGAGCAGTACTTC. Amino acids: CASSPRKTYEQYF.

The genes are TRBV15 and TRBJ1-2; perhaps TRBD1 as D (5 bases). CDR1 is LNHNV and CDR2 is YYDKDF in the germline V gene (reference sequence). This CDR3 has 17 amino acids. Trimming took 4 bases from V and 4 from J, leaving 22 bases between them. The CDR3 nucleotides are TGTGCCACCAGCATGCTAATCGGGGCCTCCTGGGGCTATGGCTACACCTTC. It yields the protein CATSMLIGASWGYGYTF.

V is TRBV28 and J is TRBJ1-5; D ambiguous. The length of the CDR3 is 16 residues. The germline V and J ends were trimmed by 5 bases and 1 base, with 15 bases remaining between them. Germline V CDR1 and CDR2: MDHEN, SYDVKM. The DNA for the CDR3 is TGTGCCAGCAGTGCCCCGAGCGGAGGGAGCAATCAGCCCCAGCATTTT. Translated, it gives CASSAPSGGSNQPQHF.

The rearrangement joins TRBV19 to TRBJ1-5, with 9 bases lining up with TRBD1. This CDR3 contains 17 residues. Germline V gene data show CDR1 as LNHDA and CDR2 as SQIVND (reference sequence). The J segment lost 3 bases and the V segment lost 3 bases, leaving 9 bases of the junction unmatched. In DNA, the CDR3 is TGTGCCAGTAGTATGGACAGGGGCGCTGGCATCAATCAGCCCCAGCATTTT. Amino acids: CASSMDRGAGINQPQHF.

A single count supports this clone. CDR3 region: CASSVSGGALGELFF. Written as DNA, the CDR3 is TGTGCCAGCAGCGTCTCTGGGGGAGCGCTTGGGGAGCTGTTTTTT. The chain links TRBV9 to TRBJ2-2; either TRBD1 or TRBD2 may fit D (5 bases each). There are 15 residues in the CDR3. The ends were cut back, 2 bases at V and 8 bases at J, with 16 bases in the middle. Germline values: CDR1 SGDLS, CDR2 YYNGEE.

The table lists this clone with a few counts. This sequence joins TRBV28 and TRBJ2-7; perhaps D is TRBD1 or TRBD2 (5 bases each). Germline V gene data show CDR1 as MDHEN and CDR2 as SYDVKM. The CDR3 covers 15 residues. V was cut by 10 bases and J by 5 bases, with 24 bases left in between. The CDR3 sequence is CAISSPTRAEDEQYF. In DNA form, the CDR3 reads TGTGCCATCTCATCACCCACCAGGGCGGAGGACGAGCAGTACTTC.

This chain joins TRBV9 and TRBJ2-7; 10 bases match TRBD1. Germline lookup yields CDR1 SGDLS and CDR2 YYNGEE. This CDR3 has 14 amino acids. The J segment lost 5 bases and the V segment lost 1 base, leaving 3 bases of the junction unmatched. CDR3 nucleotide sequence: TGTGCCAGCAGCGTACTTGGACAGGGGGACGAGCAGTACTTC. Translating gives CASSVLGQGDEQYF. Together with reference TRBV9 and TRBJ2-7, the CDR3 gives the full variable domain: DSGVTQTPKHLITATGQRVTLRCSPRSGDLSVYWYQQSLDQGLQFLIQYYNGEERAKGNILERFSAQQFPDLHSELNLSSLELGDSALYFCASSVLGQGDEQYFGPGTRLTVT.

The V call is TRBV27, the J call TRBJ2-3, with 9 positions matching TRBD2. Germline V gene sequence: CDR1 MNHEY, CDR2 SMNVEV (reference sequence). V shed 5 bases, J shed 4 bases, and the junction held 10 bases outside the gene matches. The CDR3 is 16 residues long. The CDR3 nucleotides are TGTGCCAGCAGTCCAACCATAGCGGGAGTAGCAGATACGCAGTATTTT. This sequence encodes CASSPTIAGVADTQYF.

V gene TRBV28 combines with J gene TRBJ2-5, with TRBD1 matching over 9 bases. Unmatched junction bases numbered 2, after V lost 7 bases and J lost 2 bases. The CDR3 totals 13 residues. CDR1 is MDHEN, CDR2 SYDVKM, per germline. The CDR3 DNA reads as TGTGCCAGCACCGGACAGGGGCAAGAGACCCAGTACTTC. Amino acid sequence: CASTGQGQETQYF.

This clone showed up just once. The chain's CDR3 is CASSANRGQETQYF. Here the CDR3 DNA reads TGTGCCAGCAGCGCGAACAGGGGCCAAGAGACCCAGTACTTC. The gene calls are TRBV9 and TRBJ2-5, with 7 bases fitting TRBD1. The V gene end was trimmed by 3 bases and the J gene end by 1 base; junction bases not matched to a gene: 3. In germline, CDR1 is SGDLS, CDR2 YYNGEE. The CDR3 runs 14 residues.

The chain recombines TRBV29-1 with TRBJ2-3, with D unresolved. This CDR3 spans 13 amino acids. Trimming took 2 bases from V and 3 from J, leaving 9 bases between them. Germline V CDR1 and CDR2: SQVTM, ANQGSEA. The CDR3 loop reads CSVEKGPTDTQYF. The CDR3 DNA follows: TGCAGCGTTGAAAAAGGACCAACAGATACGCAGTATTTT.

This sequence joins TRBV28 and TRBJ1-1; D is undetermined. V was pared by 6 bases and J by 4 bases, with 12 bases between. CDR1 is MDHEN, CDR2 SYDVKM, per germline. CDR3 length equals 13 residues. CDR3 amino acids: CASSPGFGTEAFF. CDR3 DNA: TGTGCCAGCAGCCCCGGGTTCGGCACTGAAGCTTTCTTT.

The chain links TRBV7-9 to TRBJ2-5; 8 bases agree with TRBD2. With 1 base clipped from V and 2 bases from J, the junction kept 3 bases outside the gene matches. Germline V gene data show CDR1 as SEHNR and CDR2 as FQNEAQ (reference sequence). The CDR3 runs to 15 residues. CDR3 DNA: TGTGCCAGCAGCTTAGTAGCGGGACGGCAAGAGACCCAGTACTTC. Translation: CASSLVAGRQETQYF.

The chain recombines TRBV29-1 with TRBJ1-1, with D possibly TRBD1 on 6 matching bases. This CDR3 has 13 residues. V shed 6 bases and J shed 1 base, with 12 bases lying between them. Germline V CDR1 and CDR2: SQVTM, ANQGSEA. In DNA form, the CDR3 reads TGCAGCGTGGGGGGGGGCACGAACACTGAAGCTTTCTTT. Translated: CSVGGGTNTEAFF. Using reference TRBV29-1 and TRBJ1-1 for the parts outside the CDR3, the full variable domain is SAVISQKPSRDICQRGTSLTIQCQVDSQVTMMFWYRQQPGQSLTLIATANQGSEATYESGFVIDKFPISRPNLTFSTLTVSNMSPEDSSIYLCSVGGGTNTEAFFGQGTRLTVV.

The J gene is TRBJ2-5, the V gene TRBV27; no clear D. Trimming removed 9 bases from V and 3 bases from J, with 5 bases in between. Germline assignment: CDR1 MNHEY and CDR2 SMNVEV (reference sequence). The CDR3 has 10 residues. The CDR3 loop is CASRKETQYF. As DNA, the CDR3 is TGTGCCAGTCGAAAAGAGACCCAGTACTTC.

The CDR3 loop is CATRDSGTDTQYF. CDR3 DNA: TGTGCCACCAGGGACAGTGGTACAGATACGCAGTATTTT. The chain uses TRBV6-1 and TRBJ2-3, with 7 bases that match TRBD1. This CDR3 has 13 residues. Trimming removed 10 bases from V and 3 bases from J; junction bases left unmatched: 7. CDR1 and CDR2 from the germline V gene are MNHNS and SASEGT.

The rearrangement uses TRBV11-3 and TRBJ2-1; 9 nucleotides agree with TRBD2. CDR3 length: 17 amino acids. The V gene's germline CDR1 is SGHNT and CDR2 YENEEA. Trimming removed 6 bases from V and 2 bases from J; junction bases left unmatched: 11. This CDR3 is CASSFFGGRVPYNEQFF. CDR3 nucleotides: TGTGCCAGCAGTTTTTTTGGCGGGAGGGTCCCCTACAATGAGCAGTTCTTC.

This clone was seen only a few times. The chain combines TRBV29-1 with TRBJ1-1; 7 bases map to TRBD1. From germline, CDR1 is SQVTM and CDR2 ANQGSEA. The J segment lost 4 bases and the V segment lost 6 bases, leaving 8 bases of the junction unmatched. CDR3 length: 13 residues. In DNA form, the CDR3 reads TGCAGCGTAGACGACAGGGCGGGCACTGAAGCTTTCTTT. Translation gives CSVDDRAGTEAFF.

This chain links TRBV15 with TRBJ2-1, with 7 positions matching TRBD2. V was clipped by 9 bases and J by 7 bases; unmatched bases: 12. This CDR3 comprises 14 residues. The V gene's germline CDR1 is LNHNV and CDR2 YYDKDF (reference sequence). The CDR3 region has the DNA TGTGCCACAGGCCCGCAGCGGGGATGGAATGAGCAGTTCTTC. Residues: CATGPQRGWNEQFF.

The chain recombines TRBV10-3 with TRBJ1-2; a possible D gene is TRBD1 (6 bases). The CDR3 is 15 residues long. V was cut by 0 bases and J by 8 bases, with 16 bases left in between. The germline gives CDR1 ENHRY, CDR2 SYGVKD. The CDR3 region has the DNA TGTGCCATCAGTGAGTCGAGGCGGGGGGCTGAAGGCTACACCTTC. Translated: CAISESRRGAEGYTF.

The J gene is TRBJ2-3, the V gene TRBV7-9, with D uncertain. The CDR3 has 14 amino acids. Germline values: CDR1 SEHNR, CDR2 FQNEAQ (reference sequence). V was cut by 2 bases and J by 5 bases, with 11 bases left in between. The CDR3 DNA reads as TGTGCCAGCAGCTTATCGGTGACTGAAGATACGCAGTATTTT. Translated, it gives CASSLSVTEDTQYF.

The rearrangement joins TRBV2 to TRBJ2-1; possibly TRBD2 for D (5 bases). V lost 7 bases and J 1 base, leaving 14 bases between the germline ends. CDR3 length: 15 residues. Germline V gene sequence: CDR1 SNHLY, CDR2 FYNNEI. CDR3 nucleotides: TGTGCCAGCACTTCTGCCCGGGGTTCCTACAATGAGCAGTTCTTC. It encodes CASTSARGSYNEQFF.

The V gene is TRBV2, the J gene TRBJ2-5; possibly TRBD1 or TRBD2 for D (5 bases each). The germline gives CDR1 SNHLY, CDR2 FYNNEI. This CDR3 has 14 residues. The germline V and J ends were trimmed by 7 bases and 2 bases, with 14 bases remaining between them. CDR3 residues: CASTFPGPQETQYF. For the CDR3, the DNA is TGTGCCAGCACTTTCCCGGGACCGCAAGAGACCCAGTACTTC.

This chain connects TRBV9 to TRBJ1-3; tentative D call: TRBD1 (5 bases). From germline, CDR1 is SGDLS and CDR2 YYNGEE. V gave up 3 bases and J gave up 4 bases, with 11 bases separating them. The CDR3 has 14 amino acids. This CDR3 reads CASSGSWDGNTIYF. DNA for the CDR3: TGTGCCAGCAGCGGGTCCTGGGACGGAAACACCATATATTTT.

CDR3 region: CASSLWGSSNYGYTF. Written as DNA, the CDR3 is TGTGCCAGCAGTTTATGGGGGTCCTCTAACTATGGCTACACCTTC. The chain is built from TRBV28 and TRBJ1-2, with D hard to call. V dropped 0 bases and J dropped 0 bases, with 8 bases sitting between them. Looked up from germline, CDR1 is MDHEN and CDR2 is SYDVKM. This CDR3 contains 15 residues.

The V gene is TRBV5-1, the J gene TRBJ2-7, with 8 bases matching TRBD2. Losses at the gene ends were 1 base for V and 0 bases for J; bases not matched to a gene: 15. The germline V gene encodes CDR1 SGHRS and CDR2 YFSETQ. The CDR3 totals 19 residues. CDR3 loop: CASSLLGVGSSGTSYEQYF. The CDR3 DNA reads TGCGCCAGCAGCTTGCTGGGGGTGGGGAGTAGCGGGACCTCCTACGAGCAGTACTTC.

The V and J genes are TRBV6-1 and TRBJ1-5; D is unclear. This CDR3 is built from 14 residues. Germline V CDR1 and CDR2: MNHNS, SASEGT. The V end was cut by 8 bases, the J end by 0 bases, with 11 bases between. CDR3 in amino acids: CASSGVYSNQPQHF. CDR3 DNA: TGTGCCAGCTCAGGAGTTTATAGCAATCAGCCCCAGCATTTT.